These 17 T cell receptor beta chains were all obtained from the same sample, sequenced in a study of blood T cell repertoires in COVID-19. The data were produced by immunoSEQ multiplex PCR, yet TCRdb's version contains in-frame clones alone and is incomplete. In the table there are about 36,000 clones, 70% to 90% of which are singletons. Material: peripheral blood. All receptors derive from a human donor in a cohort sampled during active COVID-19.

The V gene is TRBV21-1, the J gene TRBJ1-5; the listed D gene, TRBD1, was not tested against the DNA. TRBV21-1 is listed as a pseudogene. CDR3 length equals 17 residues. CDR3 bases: TGTGCCAGCAGCAAAACCGACCAGGACAGGGCGGGCCAGCCCCAGCATTTT. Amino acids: CASSKTDQDRAGQPQHF.

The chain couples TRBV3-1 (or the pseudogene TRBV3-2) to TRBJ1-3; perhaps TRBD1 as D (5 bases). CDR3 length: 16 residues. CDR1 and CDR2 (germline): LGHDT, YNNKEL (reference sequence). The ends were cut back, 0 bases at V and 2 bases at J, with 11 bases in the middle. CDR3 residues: CASSQDMGGTGNTIYF. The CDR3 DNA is TGTGCCAGCAGCCAAGATATGGGGGGAACTGGAAACACCATATATTTT.

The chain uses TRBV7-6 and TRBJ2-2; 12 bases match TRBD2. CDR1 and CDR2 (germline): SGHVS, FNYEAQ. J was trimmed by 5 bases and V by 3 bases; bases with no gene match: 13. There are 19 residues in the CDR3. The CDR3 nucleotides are TGTGCCAGCAGCTTCCTCGGGGCTAGCGGGGGGGCCGGTACCGGGGAGCTGTTTTTT. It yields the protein CASSFLGASGGAGTGELFF.

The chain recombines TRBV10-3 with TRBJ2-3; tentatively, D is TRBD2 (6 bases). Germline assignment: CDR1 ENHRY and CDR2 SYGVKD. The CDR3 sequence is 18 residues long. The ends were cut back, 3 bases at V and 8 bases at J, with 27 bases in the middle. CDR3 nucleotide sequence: TGTGCCATCAGTGATAGGGTAGGGGCTAGCGCCGGGCATGGTACGCAGTATTTT. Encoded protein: CAISDRVGASAGHGTQYF.

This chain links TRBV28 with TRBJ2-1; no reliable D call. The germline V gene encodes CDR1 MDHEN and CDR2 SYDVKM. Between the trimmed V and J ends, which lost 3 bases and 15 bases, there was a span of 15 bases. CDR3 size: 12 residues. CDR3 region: CASSLTNLPPFF. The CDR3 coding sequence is TGTGCCAGCAGTTTGACAAACTTGCCGCCGTTCTTC.

The CDR3 sequence: CATSDFGREGDEKLFF. DNA for the CDR3: TGTGCCACCAGTGATTTCGGTAGGGAGGGAGATGAAAAACTGTTTTTT. The gene calls are TRBV24-1 and TRBJ1-4; D not resolved. The V end lost 1 base, the J end lost 6 bases, and 14 bases lay between the germline ends. CDR1 is KGHDR and CDR2 is SFDVKD in the germline V gene. There are 16 residues in the CDR3.

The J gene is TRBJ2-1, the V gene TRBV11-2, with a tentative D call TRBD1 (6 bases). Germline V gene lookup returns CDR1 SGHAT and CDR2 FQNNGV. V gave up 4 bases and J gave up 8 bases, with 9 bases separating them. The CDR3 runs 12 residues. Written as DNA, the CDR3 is TGTGCCAGCAGCTACAGGGCCGATGAGCAGTTCTTC. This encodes CASSYRADEQFF.

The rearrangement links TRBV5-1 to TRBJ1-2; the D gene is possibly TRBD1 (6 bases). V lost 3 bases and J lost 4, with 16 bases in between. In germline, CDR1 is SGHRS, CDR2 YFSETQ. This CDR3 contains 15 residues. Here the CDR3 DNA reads TGCGCCAGCAGCTGGACAGCTGTTTTGGGCTATGGCTACACCTTC. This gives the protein CASSWTAVLGYGYTF.

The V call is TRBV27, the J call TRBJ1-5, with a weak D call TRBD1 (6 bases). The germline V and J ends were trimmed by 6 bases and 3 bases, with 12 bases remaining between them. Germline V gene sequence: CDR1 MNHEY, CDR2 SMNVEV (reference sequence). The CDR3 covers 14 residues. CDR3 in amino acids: CASSERQANQPQHF. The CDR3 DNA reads TGTGCCAGCAGCGAGAGACAGGCCAATCAGCCCCAGCATTTT.

DNA of the CDR3: TGCGCCAGCAGCCAAGTAGCCCAGGGTGGCGAGCAGTACTTC. This codes for CASSQVAQGGEQYF. The chain links TRBV4-1 to TRBJ2-7, with D possibly being TRBD1 (5 bases). The germline CDR1 and CDR2 sequences are MGHRA and YSYEKL. Between the trimmed V and J ends, which lost 1 base and 6 bases, there was a span of 13 bases. This CDR3 region has 14 residues.

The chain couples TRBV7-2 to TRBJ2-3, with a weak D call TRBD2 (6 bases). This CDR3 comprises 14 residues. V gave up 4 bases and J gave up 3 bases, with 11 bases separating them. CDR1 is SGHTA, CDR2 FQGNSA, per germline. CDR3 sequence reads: CASSSSGETDTQYF. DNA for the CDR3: TGTGCCAGCAGCTCGTCGGGGGAAACAGATACGCAGTATTTT. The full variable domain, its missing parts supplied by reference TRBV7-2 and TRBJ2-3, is GAGVSQSPSNKVTEKGKDVELRCDPISGHTALYWYRQSLGQGLEFLIYFQGNSAPDKSGLPSDRFSAERTGGSVSTLTIQRTQQEDSAVYLCASSSSGETDTQYFGPGTRLTVL.

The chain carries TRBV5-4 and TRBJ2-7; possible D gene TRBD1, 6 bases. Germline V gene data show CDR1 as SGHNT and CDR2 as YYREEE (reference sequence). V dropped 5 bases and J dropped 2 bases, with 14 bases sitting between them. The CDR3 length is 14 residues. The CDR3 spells CASRAETGTYEQYF. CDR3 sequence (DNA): TGTGCCAGCAGGGCAGAGACAGGAACCTACGAGCAGTACTTC.

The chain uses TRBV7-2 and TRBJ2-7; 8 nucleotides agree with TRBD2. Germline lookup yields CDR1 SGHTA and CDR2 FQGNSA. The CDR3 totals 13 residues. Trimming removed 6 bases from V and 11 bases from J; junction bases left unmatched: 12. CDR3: CASSLPPGGVEYF. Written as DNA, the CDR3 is TGTGCCAGCAGTCTTCCCCCCGGGGGGGTGGAGTACTTC. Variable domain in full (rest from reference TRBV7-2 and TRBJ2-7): GAGVSQSPSNKVTEKGKDVELRCDPISGHTALYWYRQSLGQGLEFLIYFQGNSAPDKSGLPSDRFSAERTGGSVSTLTIQRTQQEDSAVYLCASSLPPGGVEYFGPGTRLTVT.

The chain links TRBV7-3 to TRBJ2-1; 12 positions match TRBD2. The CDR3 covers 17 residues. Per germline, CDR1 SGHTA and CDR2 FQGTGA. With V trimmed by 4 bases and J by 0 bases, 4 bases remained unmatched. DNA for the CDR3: TGTGCCAGCAGCTCCCTAGCGGGGGGGATCTCCTACAATGAGCAGTTCTTC. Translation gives CASSSLAGGISYNEQFF.

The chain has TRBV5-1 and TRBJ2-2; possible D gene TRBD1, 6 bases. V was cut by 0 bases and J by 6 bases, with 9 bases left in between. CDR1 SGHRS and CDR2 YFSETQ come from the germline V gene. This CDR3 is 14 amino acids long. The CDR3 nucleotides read TGCGCCAGCAGCTTGGCCCCAGGGGCCGGGGAGCTGTTTTTT. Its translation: CASSLAPGAGELFF.

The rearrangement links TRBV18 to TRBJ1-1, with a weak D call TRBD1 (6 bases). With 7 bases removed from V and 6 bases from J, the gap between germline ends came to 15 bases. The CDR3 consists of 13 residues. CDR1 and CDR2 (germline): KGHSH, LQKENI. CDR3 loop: CASLQGIEAEAFF. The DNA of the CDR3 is TGTGCCAGCTTACAGGGAATCGAGGCTGAAGCTTTCTTT.

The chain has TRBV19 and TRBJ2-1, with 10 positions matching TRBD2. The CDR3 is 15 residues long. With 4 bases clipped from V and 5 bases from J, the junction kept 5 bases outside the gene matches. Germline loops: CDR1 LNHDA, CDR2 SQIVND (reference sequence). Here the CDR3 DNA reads TGTGCCAGTAGTACCCTAGCGGGGGCCAACAATGAGCAGTTCTTC. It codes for CASSTLAGANNEQFF.